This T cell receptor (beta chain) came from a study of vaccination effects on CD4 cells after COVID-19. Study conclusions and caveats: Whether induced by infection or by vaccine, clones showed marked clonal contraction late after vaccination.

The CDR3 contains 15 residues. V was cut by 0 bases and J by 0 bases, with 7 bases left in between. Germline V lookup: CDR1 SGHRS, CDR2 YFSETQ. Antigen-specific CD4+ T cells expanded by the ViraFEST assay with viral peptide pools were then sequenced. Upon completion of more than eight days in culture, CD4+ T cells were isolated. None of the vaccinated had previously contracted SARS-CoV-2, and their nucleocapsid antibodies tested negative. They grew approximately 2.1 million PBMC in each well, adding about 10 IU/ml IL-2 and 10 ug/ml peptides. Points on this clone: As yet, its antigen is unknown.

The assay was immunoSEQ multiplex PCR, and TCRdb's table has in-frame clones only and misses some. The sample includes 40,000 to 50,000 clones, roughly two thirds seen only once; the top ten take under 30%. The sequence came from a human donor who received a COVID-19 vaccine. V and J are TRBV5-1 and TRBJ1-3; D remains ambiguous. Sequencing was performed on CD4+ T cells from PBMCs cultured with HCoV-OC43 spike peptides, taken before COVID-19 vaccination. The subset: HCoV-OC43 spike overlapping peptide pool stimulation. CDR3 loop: CASSLGRISGNTIYF. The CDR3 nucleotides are TGCGCCAGCAGCTTGGGTCGGATCTCTGGAAACACCATATATTTT.